Reported below is one T cell receptor (beta chain). These data originate in a study of blood T cell repertoires in COVID-19. Study-level information: The samples span acute and convalescent COVID-19 from the United States, Italy and Spain. T cells, B-cell-depleted T cells, or PBMCs provided the cDNA or gDNA that served as material.

Participants were aged about 18 to 89 years from around 26 US areas. Original methodology: Reference gene primer amplification gave nucleated cell count estimates. TCRdb's table, derived via immunoSEQ multiplex PCR, lists solely in-frame clones and lacks some. The V and J calls and clone size come from that table; D and trimming were worked out from the DNA. This sample has about 350,000 clones, with about 90% found just once. The germline V gene has CDR1 SGHVS and CDR2 FQNEAQ. V shed 1 base and J 0 bases; nucleotides not matched to a gene: 8. This CDR3 has 18 amino acids. The specimen sequenced was PBMCs or T cells enriched from blood (not recorded which). This chain connects TRBV7-8 to TRBJ1-4; the match to TRBD1 covers 7 bases. The receptor was isolated from a woman aged 25 to 39 who had recovered from COVID-19. CDR3 DNA sequence: TGTGCCAGCAGCTTAGTTTTGAACAGGGGAGCAACTAATGAAAAACTGTTTTTT. It is translated as CASSLVLNRGATNEKLFF.